This T cell receptor beta chain derives from a study of cytomegalovirus exposure and HLA in healthy donors. Points from the study as a whole: Earlier analysis looked at TCR beta V segments, and most were productive about 87% or about 30% of the time. In a later analysis, a missense DCLRE1C variant was linked to TCR beta V- and J-gene trimming.

Healthy people donating bone marrow made up the donors. Though probably carrying unrecorded immune exposures, donors were nominally healthy at sampling. The PCR ran on 60 Vbeta and 13 Jbeta primers. This table comes from immunoSEQ multiplex PCR, and its TCRdb copy is limited to in-frame clones, with some not included. The sample consists of around 110,000 clones, roughly 73% of them appearing once. In the case of this clone: Its antigen remains unidentified.

CDR1 is DFQATT, CDR2 SNEGSKA, per germline (reference sequence). With 6 bases removed from V and 9 bases from J, the gap between germline ends came to 14 bases. The CDR3 has 11 amino acids. This clonotype was obtained from a woman aged 25 to 39 in good health and CMV-seronegative. The chain carries TRBV20-1 and TRBJ1-2, with D perhaps matching TRBD1 (6 bases). The source material was PBMCs. The CDR3 loop is CSANRVGSYTF. For the CDR3, the DNA is TGCAGTGCGAACAGGGTAGGGAGCTACACCTTC.